These 30 T cell receptor beta chains share one sample of origin, sequenced in a study of T cells in localized non-small cell lung cancer. Assay: immunoSEQ multiplex PCR; the TCRdb copy retains only in-frame clones and omits some. The repertoire has 5,200 or so clones, 33% of them found once; the top ten carry 7.5% to 8%. Specimen: lung tumor tissue, collected before any cancer treatment. These receptors all come from a female donor of 60 years or more with stage I lung adenocarcinoma.

This chain connects TRBV6-8 to TRBJ1-2, with 7 bases that match TRBD1. Germline values: CDR1 MNHGY, CDR2 SAAAGT. There are 12 residues in the CDR3. J lost 8 bases, V lost 6 bases, and 6 bases had no gene match. The CDR3 DNA is TGTGCCAGCAGCCGACAGGGCAGCGGCTACACCTTC. The encoded protein is CASSRQGSGYTF.

V is TRBV11-3 and J is TRBJ1-2; 7 nucleotides agree with TRBD1. The CDR3 has 15 residues. Germline-derived CDR1 and CDR2 are SGHNT and YENEEA. J lost 8 bases, V lost 4 bases, and 13 bases had no gene match. The CDR3 here is CASSSIWQGDHGYTF. The CDR3 DNA reads TGTGCCAGCAGCTCGATTTGGCAGGGGGATCACGGCTACACCTTC. The entire variable domain, with the rest obtained from reference TRBV11-3 and TRBJ1-2, is as follows: EAGVVQSPRYKIIEKKQPVAFWCNPISGHNTLYWYLQNLGQGPELLIRYENEEAVDDSQLPKDRFSAERLKGVDSTLKIQPAELGDSAVYLCASSSIWQGDHGYTFGSGTRLTVV.

A few counts support this clone. The CDR3 bases are TGTGCCAGCAGCTACCCGGCAGGGGGCAGGAGGGACAATGAGCAGTTCTTC. Its translation is CASSYPAGGRRDNEQFF. This rearrangement joins TRBV11-3 to TRBJ2-1; 8 bases align to TRBD1. Trimming at V came to 4 bases and at J to 5 bases, leaving 13 bases not matched to a gene. CDR1 is SGHNT and CDR2 is YENEEA in the germline V gene. The CDR3 length is 17 residues.

The genes are TRBV9 and TRBJ2-2; D remains unclear. The V gene's germline CDR1 is SGDLS and CDR2 YYNGEE. Trimming left V 0 bases short and J 4 bases short, with 13 bases between. This CDR3 region has 16 residues. The CDR3 DNA is TGTGCCAGCAGCGTAGGACGGACCGCGAGCACCGGGGAGCTGTTTTTT. Its translation is CASSVGRTASTGELFF.

This clone was found a few times. The chain joins TRBV19 to TRBJ1-1, with 7 nucleotides matching TRBD1. From germline, CDR1 is LNHDA and CDR2 SQIVND (reference sequence). With V trimmed by 8 bases and J by 9 bases, 12 bases remained unmatched. This CDR3 is built from 13 residues. CDR3 amino acids: CASAEGARSKAFF. CDR3 sequence (DNA): TGTGCCAGTGCGGAGGGGGCGCGTAGCAAAGCTTTCTTT.

In its sample, this clone is medium-sized. CDR3 nucleotides: TGTGCCAGCAGCTTAACGCAAACAGGGGGAGATACGCAGTATTTT. It yields the protein CASSLTQTGGDTQYF. V usage is TRBV11-3 and J usage is TRBJ2-3; 8 bases are a match to TRBD1. From germline, CDR1 is SGHNT and CDR2 YENEEA. The CDR3 length is 15 residues. V was clipped by 2 bases and J by 5 bases; unmatched bases: 6. Full variable domain (missing parts from reference TRBV11-3 and TRBJ2-3): EAGVVQSPRYKIIEKKQPVAFWCNPISGHNTLYWYLQNLGQGPELLIRYENEEAVDDSQLPKDRFSAERLKGVDSTLKIQPAELGDSAVYLCASSLTQTGGDTQYFGPGTRLTVL.

The gene calls are TRBV14 and TRBJ1-2; no clear D. The V end lost 0 bases, the J end lost 6 bases, and 20 bases lay between the germline ends. This CDR3 is built from 17 residues. Germline V lookup: CDR1 SGHDN, CDR2 FVKESK. The chain's CDR3 is CASSQDGHGGEVDGYTF. CDR3 DNA: TGTGCCAGCAGCCAAGATGGCCATGGAGGTGAGGTCGATGGCTACACCTTC.

The chain employs TRBV6-8 and TRBJ2-1, with TRBD1 identical over 11 bases. The CDR3 consists of 17 residues. Per the germline V gene, CDR1 is MNHGY and CDR2 is SAAAGT. The junction had 13 bases not matched to a gene; V was cut back by 6 bases and J by 6 bases. The CDR3 is CASREKTGTGGFNEQFF. CDR3 DNA sequence: TGTGCCAGCAGGGAAAAAACCGGGACAGGGGGATTCAATGAGCAGTTCTTC.

This clone has only a few counts. The chain links TRBV6-8 to TRBJ2-5, with D unresolved. Per germline, CDR1 MNHGY and CDR2 SAAAGT. V shed 6 bases and J shed 0 bases, with 17 bases lying between them. The CDR3 length is 16 residues. CDR3 loop: CASSDTQQPYQETQYF. The DNA of the CDR3 is TGTGCCAGCAGCGATACGCAACAGCCGTACCAAGAGACCCAGTACTTC.

V usage is TRBV14 and J usage is TRBJ2-7; the D gene is possibly TRBD2 (6 bases). Germline V gives CDR1 SGHDN, CDR2 FVKESK. The CDR3 spans 14 residues. Trimming removed 4 bases from V and 3 bases from J, with 13 bases in between. The CDR3 DNA follows: TGTGCCAGCAGCCCCCCACCCGGGGGCTACGAGCAGTACTTC. Encoded protein: CASSPPPGGYEQYF.

This chain uses TRBV19 with TRBJ1-1; D call uncertain. Germline V lookup: CDR1 LNHDA, CDR2 SQIVND (reference sequence). This CDR3 has 13 amino acids. Trimming cost V 5 bases and J 3 bases, with 10 bases left between them. The CDR3 bases are TGTGCCAGTAGTTCCGGGAGATACACTGAAGCTTTCTTT. This gives the protein CASSSGRYTEAFF. Using reference TRBV19 and TRBJ1-1 for the parts outside the CDR3, the full variable domain is DGGITQSPKYLFRKEGQNVTLSCEQNLNHDAMYWYRQDPGQGLRLIYYSQIVNDFQKGDIAEGYSVSREKKESFPLTVTSAQKNPTAFYLCASSSGRYTEAFFGQGTRLTVV.

Of note for this clone: The junction departs from germline at one end; a sequencing error may be responsible. The gene calls are TRBV6-8 and TRBJ1-1; possible D gene TRBD1, 5 bases. The germline V gene has CDR1 MNHGY and CDR2 SAAAGT. CDR3 length: 14 amino acids. This CDR3 is CAISGHPLNTEAFF. Here the CDR3 DNA reads TGTGCCATCAGTGGACATCCTTTGAACACTGAAGCTTTCTTT.

The rearrangement links TRBV6-8 to TRBJ2-3; possibly TRBD2 for D (6 bases). The CDR3 is 16 amino acids. Deletions cut 10 bases from V and 0 bases from J, with 20 bases between. Germline assignment: CDR1 MNHGY and CDR2 SAAAGT. CDR3 nucleotide sequence: TGTGCCACCTCACGGGGCGGGGCTACTAGCACAGATACGCAGTATTTT. It codes for CATSRGGATSTDTQYF.

This CDR3 reads CASSGLFRVSGNTIYF. As DNA, the CDR3 is TGTGCCAGCAGCGGATTGTTTCGGGTCTCTGGAAACACCATATATTTT. The V call is TRBV11-3, the J call TRBJ1-3, with unresolved D. Deletions cut 5 bases from V and 0 bases from J, with 14 bases between. Germline values: CDR1 SGHNT, CDR2 YENEEA. The CDR3 contains 16 residues.

This clone was detected a few times. This chain uses TRBV11-3 with TRBJ1-5; perhaps TRBD1 as D (5 bases). Trimming pared 5 bases from V and 4 bases from J, leaving 12 bases between. CDR3 length: 14 residues. CDR1 SGHNT and CDR2 YENEEA come from the germline V gene. The CDR3 region has the DNA TGTGCCAGCAGCAGGGACCCCGAAAATCAGCCCCAGCATTTT. Residues: CASSRDPENQPQHF.

Only a few counts were recorded for this clone. The rearrangement joins TRBV11-3 to TRBJ1-1; tentative D call: TRBD1 (5 bases). Germline loops: CDR1 SGHNT, CDR2 YENEEA. V was cut by 5 bases and J by 4 bases, with 14 bases left in between. The CDR3 runs 14 residues. For the CDR3, the DNA is TGTGCCAGCAGCCCCCACTCTAGGGGCACTGAAGCTTTCTTT. Amino acid sequence: CASSPHSRGTEAFF.

This clone was seen more than once but under ten times. J is TRBJ2-7 and V is TRBV30, with a possible D match to TRBD1 (6 bases). The CDR3 consists of 12 residues. V lost 4 bases and J lost 7, with 14 bases in between. Germline CDR1 reads GTSNPN; CDR2 reads SVGIG (reference sequence). DNA for the CDR3: TGTGCCTGGAAATTCACAGGGTTGGAGCAGTACTTC. Its protein product is CAWKFTGLEQYF.

The V call is TRBV29-1, the J call TRBJ1-1; weak D call: TRBD1 (6 bases). The CDR3 totals 14 residues. CDR1 SQVTM and CDR2 ANQGSEA come from the germline V gene. Trimming left V 4 bases short and J 1 base short, with 13 bases between. For the CDR3, the DNA is TGCAGCGTTGTTAGCCAAGGGGGGAACACTGAAGCTTTCTTT. It encodes CSVVSQGGNTEAFF.

The chain combines TRBV23-1 with TRBJ2-7; TRBD1 matches 8 bases. TRBV23-1 is flagged as an ORF with uncertain function. V shed 6 bases, J shed 1 base, and the junction held 5 bases outside the gene matches. The CDR3 contains 14 residues. The CDR3 DNA sequence: TGCGCCAGCAGCATCGACAGGGGATCCTACGAGCAGTACTTC. It specifies CASSIDRGSYEQYF.

V is TRBV5-1 and J is TRBJ1-4; 8 bases are a match to TRBD1. Germline CDR1 is SGHRS and CDR2 is YFSETQ. V lost 0 bases, J lost 0 bases, and 4 bases stayed unmatched. CDR3 length: 17 residues. The CDR3 spells CASSLAQGVATNEKLFF. CDR3 nucleotides: TGCGCCAGCAGCTTGGCACAGGGGGTTGCAACTAATGAAAAACTGTTTTTT.

The chain combines TRBV6-7 with TRBJ2-7, with D uncertain. Being an ORF, TRBV6-7 has a function that is uncertain. V was cut by 5 bases and J by 3 bases, with 5 bases left in between. This CDR3 is 11 amino acids long. The CDR3 DNA is TGTGCCAGCAGTCCCTACTACGAGCAGTACTTC. This gives the protein CASSPYYEQYF.

This clone was counted between two and nine times. This chain uses TRBV10-3 with TRBJ2-5, with D perhaps matching TRBD1 (6 bases). The V end was cut by 11 bases, the J end by 2 bases, with 18 bases between. This CDR3 is 14 amino acids long. Per germline, CDR1 ENHRY and CDR2 SYGVKD. The CDR3, as DNA: TGTGCCTCGTCCCGCGAAGGACAGCAAGAGACCCAGTACTTC. It specifies CASSREGQQETQYF.

The chain is built from TRBV6-8 and TRBJ2-2; D is ambiguous. Germline CDR1 is MNHGY and CDR2 is SAAAGT. Trimming took 3 bases from V and 6 from J, leaving 11 bases between them. CDR3 length: 14 amino acids. The CDR3 DNA follows: TGTGCCAGCAGTTATTTGAGTTCTTCCGGGGAGCTGTTTTTT. Its translation: CASSYLSSSGELFF.

This clone was recorded a few times. The chain couples TRBV9 to TRBJ1-1; 7 bases are a match to TRBD1. The CDR3 extends over 15 amino acids. Germline CDR1 and CDR2: SGDLS and YYNGEE. The V segment lost 0 bases and the J segment 10 bases; nucleotides outside the gene matches: 12. The CDR3 reads CASSVEAETAGGAFF. As DNA, the CDR3 is TGTGCCAGCAGCGTAGAGGCCGAGACGGCAGGGGGAGCTTTCTTT.

V usage is TRBV18 and J usage is TRBJ1-2; TRBD1 matches at 7 bases. The germline CDR1 and CDR2 sequences are KGHSH and LQKENI. Trimming removed 2 bases from V and 7 bases from J; junction bases left unmatched: 10. This CDR3 is built from 15 residues. The CDR3, as DNA: TGTGCCAGCTCACCATCGACAGGGCCGTCGGGTGGCTACACCTTC. The encoded protein is CASSPSTGPSGGYTF.

J is TRBJ2-5 and V is TRBV11-3; 11 bases align to TRBD2. The germline V gene has CDR1 SGHNT and CDR2 YENEEA. Losses at the gene ends were 6 bases for V and 1 base for J; bases not matched to a gene: 10. The CDR3 covers 17 residues. CDR3 DNA sequence: TGTGCCAGCAGTCCTCTAGCGGGGGGCTCTCGCCAAGAGACCCAGTACTTC. The encoded protein is CASSPLAGGSRQETQYF.

The V and J genes are TRBV10-2 and TRBJ2-5; D uncertain. Germline V gene lookup returns CDR1 WSHSY and CDR2 SAAADI. V was shortened by 5 bases and J by 4 bases, with 14 bases between the two germline ends. The CDR3 consists of 14 residues. For the CDR3, the DNA is TGCGCCAGCAGTTACGGGCGTAAAGGAGAGACCCAGTACTTC. It codes for CASSYGRKGETQYF.

The J gene is TRBJ2-1, the V gene TRBV30; tentatively, D is TRBD1 (5 bases). The germline V gene has CDR1 GTSNPN and CDR2 SVGIG (reference sequence). The CDR3 has 15 residues. The V end was cut by 1 base, the J end by 10 bases, with 20 bases between. In nucleotides, the CDR3 is TGTGCCTGGAGTGGAGGTTTGGCAGGGATGGGGGAGCAGTTCTTC. Translating gives CAWSGGLAGMGEQFF.

The chain recombines TRBV28 with TRBJ1-4; the D is unclear. V was shortened by 5 bases and J by 5 bases, with 15 bases between the two germline ends. The CDR3 is 15 amino acids. Per the germline V gene, CDR1 is MDHEN and CDR2 is SYDVKM. The CDR3 DNA sequence: TGTGCCAGCAGTGCAAACAGAATCGTAAATGAAAAACTGTTTTTT. This codes for CASSANRIVNEKLFF.

The CDR3 loop is CAWRRQGGDTEAFF. CDR3 sequence (DNA): TGTGCCTGGAGACGACAGGGAGGGGACACTGAAGCTTTCTTT. The chain has TRBV30 and TRBJ1-1; 7 positions match TRBD1. The CDR3 length is 14 residues. In germline, CDR1 is GTSNPN, CDR2 SVGIG (reference sequence). J lost 3 bases, V lost 3 bases, and 7 bases had no gene match.